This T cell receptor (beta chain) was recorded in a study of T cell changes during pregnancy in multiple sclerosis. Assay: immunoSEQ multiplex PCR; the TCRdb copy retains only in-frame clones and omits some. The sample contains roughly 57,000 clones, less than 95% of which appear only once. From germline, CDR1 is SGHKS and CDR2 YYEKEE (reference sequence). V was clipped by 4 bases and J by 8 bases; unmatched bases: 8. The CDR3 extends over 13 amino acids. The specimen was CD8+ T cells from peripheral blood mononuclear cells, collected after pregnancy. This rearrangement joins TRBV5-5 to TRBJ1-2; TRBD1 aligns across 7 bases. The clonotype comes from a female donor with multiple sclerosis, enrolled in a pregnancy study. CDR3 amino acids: CASSPRDSGGYTF. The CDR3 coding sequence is TGTGCCAGCAGCCCACGGGACAGTGGGGGCTACACCTTC. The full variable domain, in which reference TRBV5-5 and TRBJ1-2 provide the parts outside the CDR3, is DAGVTQSPTHLIKTRGQQVTLRCSPISGHKSVSWYQQVLGQGPQFIFQYYEKEERGRGNFPDRFSARQFPNYSSELNVNALLLGDSALYLCASSPRDSGGYTFGSGTRLTVV.